Following are 2 T cell receptor beta chains from one sample sequenced in a study of T cell changes during pregnancy in multiple sclerosis (dated 2019 in TCRdb). Library preparation employed the immunoSEQ multiplex PCR assay. TCRdb limited this immuneACCESS table to in-frame rearrangements with V and J called. A share of clones is missing; checked studies link under half to unresolved V genes, and the rest is unexplained. The sample table records approximately 89,000 clones; about 93% of these occur just once. Around 0.84% of the sample belongs to the ten largest clones. The specimen was peripheral blood, collected in the third trimester of pregnancy. The source of these receptors is a female donor with multiple sclerosis, enrolled in a pregnancy study.

This chain connects TRBV28 to TRBJ2-3; D perhaps matches TRBD1 (6 bases). V gave up 3 bases and J gave up 1 base, with 14 bases separating them. The CDR3 has 16 residues. Per the germline V gene, CDR1 is MDHEN and CDR2 is SYDVKM. The CDR3 sequence is CASSFQAGVGTDTQYF. CDR3 DNA sequence: TGTGCCAGCAGTTTTCAGGCAGGGGTGGGCACAGATACGCAGTATTTT. The full variable domain, with the rest looked up from reference TRBV28 and TRBJ2-3, is DVKVTQSSRYLVKRTGEKVFLECVQDMDHENMFWYRQDPGLGLRLIYFSYDVKMKEKGDIPEGYSVSREKKERFSLILESASTNQTSMYLCASSFQAGVGTDTQYFGPGTRLTVL.

The chain is built from TRBV18 and TRBJ1-4, with TRBD1 matching over 7 bases. Per the germline V gene, CDR1 is KGHSH and CDR2 is LQKENI. The ends lost 6 bases at V and 0 bases at J; junction bases unmatched: 10. CDR3 length: 17 residues. The CDR3 DNA sequence: TGTGCCAGCTCCCGGGACAGCACAGTTGCAACTAATGAAAAACTGTTTTTT. It specifies CASSRDSTVATNEKLFF.